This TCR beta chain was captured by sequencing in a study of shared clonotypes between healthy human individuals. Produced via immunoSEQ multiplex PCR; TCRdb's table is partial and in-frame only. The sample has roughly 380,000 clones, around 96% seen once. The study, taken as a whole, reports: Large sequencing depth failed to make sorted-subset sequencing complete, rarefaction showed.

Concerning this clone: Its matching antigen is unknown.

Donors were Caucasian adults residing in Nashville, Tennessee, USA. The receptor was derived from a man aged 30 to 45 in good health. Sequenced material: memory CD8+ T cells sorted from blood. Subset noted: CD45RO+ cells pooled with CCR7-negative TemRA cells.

This CDR3 reads CASSSGRGPYEQYF. CDR3 in DNA: TGTGCCAGCTCCAGCGGGAGAGGACCCTACGAGCAGTACTTC. The chain joins TRBV5-4 to TRBJ2-7; 8 nucleotides align to TRBD2. With 7 bases clipped from V and 2 bases from J, the junction kept 8 bases outside the gene matches. Germline V CDR1 and CDR2: SGHNT, YYREEE (reference sequence). CDR3 length equals 14 residues. Combining the CDR3 with reference TRBV5-4 and TRBJ2-7 gives the whole variable domain ETGVTQSPTHLIKTRGQQVTLRCSSQSGHNTVSWYQQALGQGPQFIFQYYREEENGRGNFPPRFSGLQFPNYSSELNVNALELDDSALYLCASSSGRGPYEQYFGPGTRLTVT.